The 21 T cell receptor beta chains in this list originate from one sample, sequenced in a study of identical twins (dated by TCRdb to between 2015 and 2016). The receptor library was made with 5' RACE. The instrument was an Illumina HiSeq 2000. TCRdb reprocessed the public reads (quality trimming at Q25 with fastp, clone calling with MiXCR) and kept in-frame beta chains. Each CDR3 protein appears once, grouped with its most common genes and DNA. Counted in this sample were about 200,000 distinct CDR3 sequences; more than 6.5% of them appeared once. Jointly, the top ten make up 1.5% to 2.5% of the sample. These sequences were also reported in another study, on yellow fever vaccine responses in identical twins.

The sequencing sample was made of memory (CD45RO+) T cells sorted from blood. The cell subset or site label corresponds to: CD45RO+ enriched T cells. These receptors were taken from a woman aged 18-30 years in good health.

This sequence joins TRBV6-2 or TRBV6-3 and TRBJ2-7, with D uncertain. The V gene lost 6 bases and the J gene lost 0 bases, with 9 bases spanning the gap. Germline loops: CDR1 MNHEY, CDR2 SVGEGT. CDR3 size: 13 residues. The CDR3 reads CASSSKPSYEQYF. The CDR3 DNA reads TGTGCCAGCAGCTCTAAACCCTCCTACGAGCAGTACTTC.

In this sample, this clonotype turned up many times. The V and J genes are TRBV12-3 or TRBV12-4 and TRBJ2-5, with 8 bases matching TRBD2. V lost 5 bases and J lost 3; bases outside the gene matches: 5. CDR3 length: 14 residues. CDR3 nucleotides: TGTGCCAGCAGTCAGGGGCGGGAGGAAGAGACCCAGTACTTC. This encodes CASSQGREEETQYF.

The rearrangement uses TRBV19 and TRBJ2-3, with TRBD1 matching 8 bases. V lost 8 bases to trimming and J lost 4 bases; unmatched junction nucleotides: 5. This CDR3 has 13 amino acids. Germline V CDR1 and CDR2: LNHDA, SQIVND (reference sequence). DNA for the CDR3: TGTGCCAGTCGGACAGGGTCGTCAGATACGCAGTATTTT. This codes for CASRTGSSDTQYF.

This clonotype was seen repeatedly, ten times or more. The chain carries TRBV5-4 and TRBJ2-2; 11 positions agree with TRBD1. The length of the CDR3 is 18 residues. Germline CDR1 reads SGHNT; CDR2 reads YYREEE (reference sequence). V lost 0 bases, J lost 2 bases, and 6 bases stayed unmatched. CDR3 region: CASSLAWGQGVNTGELFF. As DNA, the CDR3 is TGTGCCAGCAGCTTGGCCTGGGGACAGGGGGTTAACACCGGGGAGCTGTTTTTT. Combining the CDR3 with reference TRBV5-4 and TRBJ2-2 gives the whole variable domain ETGVTQSPTHLIKTRGQQVTLRCSSQSGHNTVSWYQQALGQGPQFIFQYYREEENGRGNFPPRFSGLQFPNYSSELNVNALELDDSALYLCASSLAWGQGVNTGELFFGEGSRLTVL.

This clonotype appeared a few times. The rearrangement uses TRBV2 and TRBJ2-6; 12 bases agree with TRBD2. V lost 8 bases, J lost 3 bases, and 2 bases stayed unmatched. The CDR3 runs to 15 residues. Germline V gene sequence: CDR1 SNHLY, CDR2 FYNNEI. The CDR3 here is CASLAGGLGANVLTF. CDR3 DNA sequence: TGTGCCAGCCTAGCGGGGGGGCTTGGGGCCAACGTCCTGACTTTC.

This clonotype was detected ten times or more. CDR3 amino acids: CASSYRRGPEAFF. The CDR3, as DNA: TGTGCCAGCAGCTACAGGCGGGGCCCTGAAGCTTTCTTT. The chain is built from TRBV12-3 or TRBV12-4 and TRBJ1-1; tentative D call: TRBD1 (5 bases). This CDR3 spans 13 amino acids. Trimming took 6 bases from V and 6 from J, leaving 14 bases between them.

This clonotype was counted only a few times. This chain connects TRBV4-2 to TRBJ2-3; TRBD2 matches at 10 bases. With 8 bases clipped from V and 1 base from J, the junction kept 21 bases outside the gene matches. The CDR3 extends over 20 amino acids. Germline V gene lookup returns CDR1 LGHNA and CDR2 YNFKEQ. For the CDR3, the DNA is TGTGCCAGCGCAAGAGGAAGGGGTCTAGCGGGAGATGGTGGCACAGATACGCAGTATTTT. Translating it yields CASARGRGLAGDGGTDTQYF.

The chain employs TRBV9 and TRBJ2-6; D gene ambiguous. This CDR3 comprises 15 residues. The V gene's germline CDR1 is SGDLS and CDR2 YYNGEE. Trimming took off 4 bases at V and 0 bases at J, with 8 bases between the two ends. CDR3: CASSIAHSGANVLTF. CDR3 sequence (DNA): TGTGCCAGCAGCATTGCACACTCTGGGGCCAACGTCCTGACTTTC.

This clonotype came up a few times. The V call is TRBV7-9, the J call TRBJ2-7; TRBD2 matches 10 bases. This CDR3 region has 16 residues. Trimming took 3 bases from V and 1 from J; bases not matched to a gene: 6. Per germline, CDR1 SEHNR and CDR2 FQNEAQ (reference sequence). In nucleotides, the CDR3 is TGTGCCAGCAGCTTCCCACCGGGACTAGCGTCCTACGAGCAGTACTTC. Its protein product is CASSFPPGLASYEQYF. The full variable domain, in which reference TRBV7-9 and TRBJ2-7 provide the parts outside the CDR3, is DTGVSQNPRHKITKRGQNVTFRCDPISEHNRLYWYRQTLGQGPEFLTYFQNEAQLEKSRLLSDRFSAERPKGSFSTLEIQRTEQGDSAMYLCASSFPPGLASYEQYFGPGTRLTVT.

This clonotype was detected many times. V is TRBV12-3 or TRBV12-4 and J is TRBJ1-2; D unclear. CDR3 length equals 11 residues. V gave up 6 bases and J gave up 0 bases, with 2 bases separating them. CDR3 amino acids: CASRANYGYTF. In DNA, the CDR3 is TGTGCCAGCAGAGCTAACTATGGCTACACCTTC.

This clonotype was detected a few times. V and J are TRBV18 and TRBJ2-7; the D gene is possibly TRBD1 (6 bases). The CDR3 consists of 14 residues. V dropped 3 bases and J dropped 6 bases, with 15 bases sitting between them. CDR1 KGHSH and CDR2 LQKENI come from the germline V gene. The CDR3 DNA sequence: TGTGCCAGCTCACCCGAGGCTTACAGGGCCGAGCAGTACTTC. Translated, it gives CASSPEAYRAEQYF.

This clonotype was seen ten or more times. The CDR3 nucleotides read TGCAGTGCTAGAGATCGCCTAGCCAAAAACATTCAGTACTTC. Protein: CSARDRLAKNIQYF. The chain has TRBV20-1 and TRBJ2-4, with D unresolved. V lost 0 bases and J 0 bases, leaving 6 bases between the germline ends. The CDR3 contains 14 residues. Looked up from germline, CDR1 is DFQATT and CDR2 is SNEGSKA (reference sequence).

This clonotype came up many times. The rearrangement uses TRBV12-3 or TRBV12-4 and TRBJ1-2; 8 bases map to TRBD1. This CDR3 has 12 residues. V lost 5 bases and J lost 7; bases outside the gene matches: 3. DNA of the CDR3: TGTGCCAGCAGTACCGGACAGGGTGGCTACACCTTC. Its translation: CASSTGQGGYTF.

This clonotype was detected only a few times. This chain uses TRBV20-1 with TRBJ1-3; 9 nucleotides line up with TRBD1. J lost 0 bases, V lost 5 bases, and 11 bases had no gene match. This CDR3 is built from 17 residues. Germline assignment: CDR1 DFQATT and CDR2 SNEGSKA (reference sequence). The CDR3 bases are TGCAGTGCTCCCTTGACAGGGGGAACGGGCTCTGGAAACACCATATATTTT. Its translation: CSAPLTGGTGSGNTIYF.

The chain links TRBV7-9 to TRBJ2-3, with TRBD2 matching 12 bases. The CDR3 runs to 15 residues. The junction had 5 bases not matched to a gene; V was cut back by 5 bases and J by 5 bases. Germline CDR1 reads SEHNR; CDR2 reads FQNEAQ (reference sequence). The DNA for the CDR3 is TGTGCCAGCAGCCCTAGCGGGAGGGACCTAGATACGCAGTATTTT. Translation gives CASSPSGRDLDTQYF.

This clonotype was found many times. The chain links TRBV9 to TRBJ2-2, with 12 bases that match TRBD2. V lost 0 bases to trimming and J lost 1 base; unmatched junction nucleotides: 4. This CDR3 is built from 18 residues. Germline V gene sequence: CDR1 SGDLS, CDR2 YYNGEE. The CDR3, as DNA: TGTGCCAGCAGCGTAGCTCAGGGACTAGCGGGGAACACCGGGGAGCTGTTTTTT. It translates to CASSVAQGLAGNTGELFF.

The rearrangement uses TRBV10-3 and TRBJ2-7, with TRBD2 identical over 10 bases. In germline, CDR1 is ENHRY, CDR2 SYGVKD. This CDR3 spans 15 amino acids. Losses at the gene ends were 4 bases for V and 2 bases for J; bases not matched to a gene: 5. The CDR3 loop is CAISGEGLATYEQYF. CDR3 sequence (DNA): TGTGCCATCAGTGGAGAGGGACTAGCGACCTACGAGCAGTACTTC.

This clonotype appeared a few times. The rearrangement joins TRBV12-3 or TRBV12-4 to TRBJ2-1, with 13 bases identical to TRBD2. The CDR3 is 14 residues long. J gave up 7 bases and V 6 bases, and 3 bases lay outside the gene matches. Here the CDR3 DNA reads TGTGCCAGCAGACTAGCGGGGGGGCCTAATGAGCAGTTCTTC. Translation: CASRLAGGPNEQFF.

This clonotype was recorded many times. CDR3 coding DNA: TGCAGCGTTGGATTCTCTACCCTATACAATGAGCAGTTCTTC. Its translation is CSVGFSTLYNEQFF. J is TRBJ2-1 and V is TRBV29-1, with D hard to call. Trimming left V 4 bases short and J 4 bases short, with 14 bases between. CDR3 length: 14 amino acids. The germline V gene has CDR1 SQVTM and CDR2 ANQGSEA.

This chain joins TRBV6-6 and TRBJ2-4; 7 nucleotides align to TRBD2. The CDR3 runs to 13 residues. CDR1 and CDR2 from the germline V gene are MNHNY and SVGAGI (reference sequence). Germline trimming cut 5 bases from V and 6 bases from J; bases unmatched to any gene: 4. This CDR3 is CASSPGRANIQYF. DNA of the CDR3: TGTGCCAGCAGTCCGGGGAGGGCAAACATTCAGTACTTC.

Only a few counts were recorded for this clonotype. The V gene is TRBV7-2, the J gene TRBJ1-5; no reliable D call. Trimming took off 3 bases at V and 1 base at J, with 7 bases between the two ends. Germline V lookup: CDR1 SGHTA, CDR2 FQGNSA. The CDR3 sequence is 14 residues long. The CDR3 DNA follows: TGTGCCAGCAGCTTCACCTGGAGCAATCAGCCCCAGCATTTT. Translating gives CASSFTWSNQPQHF. The full variable domain, with the rest looked up from reference TRBV7-2 and TRBJ1-5, is GAGVSQSPSNKVTEKGKDVELRCDPISGHTALYWYRQSLGQGLEFLIYFQGNSAPDKSGLPSDRFSAERTGGSVSTLTIQRTQQEDSAVYLCASSFTWSNQPQHFGDGTRLSIL.